These 23 T cell receptor beta chains were sequenced from one sample in a study of blood T cell repertoires in COVID-19. The protocol was immunoSEQ multiplex PCR, while the TCRdb copy is restricted to in-frame clones and leaves out a portion. This sample has a few hundred thousand clones, with 88% found just once. Sequenced material: PBMCs or T cells enriched from blood (not recorded which). These receptors all stem from a woman aged 40 to 50 with acute COVID-19.

The chain employs TRBV19 and TRBJ1-1, with 10 bases matching TRBD1. Germline lookup yields CDR1 LNHDA and CDR2 SQIVND (reference sequence). This CDR3 is built from 14 residues. Trimming at V came to 5 bases and at J to 5 bases, leaving 5 bases not matched to a gene. The CDR3 DNA reads TGTGCCAGTAGTCTGACAGGGGGCATGACTGAAGCTTTCTTT. This codes for CASSLTGGMTEAFF. Together with reference TRBV19 and TRBJ1-1, the CDR3 gives the full variable domain: DGGITQSPKYLFRKEGQNVTLSCEQNLNHDAMYWYRQDPGQGLRLIYYSQIVNDFQKGDIAEGYSVSREKKESFPLTVTSAQKNPTAFYLCASSLTGGMTEAFFGQGTRLTVV.

V usage is TRBV4-3 and J usage is TRBJ1-3; unclear D gene. Germline V gene sequence: CDR1 LGHNA, CDR2 YSLEER. V lost 0 bases and J 0 bases, leaving 3 bases between the germline ends. This CDR3 has 14 residues. The CDR3: CASSQDHSGNTIYF. CDR3 sequence (DNA): TGCGCCAGCAGCCAAGATCACTCTGGAAACACCATATATTTT.

This clone was found once. This sequence joins TRBV29-1 and TRBJ1-2, with 12 nucleotides matching TRBD1. Germline CDR1 is SQVTM and CDR2 is ANQGSEA. The CDR3 extends over 13 amino acids. With V trimmed by 7 bases and J by 5 bases, 5 bases remained unmatched. The CDR3 sequence: CSGGTGGPYGYTF. CDR3 DNA sequence: TGCAGCGGGGGGACAGGGGGCCCGTATGGCTACACCTTC.

This clone was counted only a few times. The chain links TRBV6-1 to TRBJ1-5; TRBD1 is a possible D gene (5 bases). V was trimmed by 3 bases and J by 6 bases, leaving 18 bases between them. Germline loops: CDR1 MNHNS, CDR2 SASEGT. This CDR3 is built from 16 residues. The CDR3 DNA sequence: TGTGCCAGCAGTGACCACGGGGGGGAGTCGGGTCAGCCCCAGCATTTT. Translation: CASSDHGGESGQPQHF.

The rearrangement joins TRBV7-9 to TRBJ1-2, with TRBD1 as a possible D gene (6 bases). CDR1 SEHNR and CDR2 FQNEAQ come from the germline V gene (reference sequence). V was cut by 5 bases and J by 1 base, with 11 bases left in between. This CDR3 spans 14 amino acids. This CDR3 is CASSPDRNNYGYTF. CDR3 coding DNA: TGTGCCAGCAGCCCGGACAGAAATAACTATGGCTACACCTTC.

This clone was counted a single time. The J gene is TRBJ2-5, the V gene TRBV5-4; 9 nucleotides align to TRBD2. J was trimmed by 5 bases and V by 4 bases; bases with no gene match: 9. The CDR3 consists of 15 residues. Germline CDR1 is SGHNT and CDR2 is YYREEE (reference sequence). CDR3: CASSPQSSGRETQYF. Here the CDR3 DNA reads TGTGCCAGCAGCCCGCAATCAAGCGGGAGGGAGACCCAGTACTTC.

The genes are TRBV6-4 and TRBJ2-1, with TRBD2 matching over 7 bases. V was clipped by 4 bases and J by 4 bases; unmatched bases: 4. This CDR3 has 14 amino acids. Germline CDR1 MRHNA, CDR2 SNTAGT. The CDR3 spells CASSAEREYNEQFF. CDR3 DNA sequence: TGTGCCAGCAGTGCCGAGCGGGAATACAATGAGCAGTTCTTC.

There are a few counts of this clone. V usage is TRBV29-1 and J usage is TRBJ1-5, with D maybe TRBD1 (5 bases). Germline V gives CDR1 SQVTM, CDR2 ANQGSEA. V lost 1 base to trimming and J lost 0 bases, with 10 bases between them. The CDR3 is 15 amino acids. CDR3 nucleotide sequence: TGCAGCGTTGAAGTATCGGGGGATAGCAATCAGCCCCAGCATTTT. It codes for CSVEVSGDSNQPQHF.

This chain joins TRBV27 and TRBJ2-3; D possibly corresponds to TRBD2 (7 bases). V gave up 2 bases and J gave up 2 bases, with 11 bases separating them. The CDR3 has 15 amino acids. Germline assignment: CDR1 MNHEY and CDR2 SMNVEV (reference sequence). This CDR3 is CASSLRGATTDTQYF. DNA of the CDR3: TGTGCCAGCAGTTTACGGGGGGCAACCACAGATACGCAGTATTTT.

The chain combines TRBV5-1 with TRBJ2-5; 11 positions match TRBD2. Germline-derived CDR1 and CDR2 are SGHRS and YFSETQ. V shed 4 bases and J 4 bases; nucleotides not matched to a gene: 6. The CDR3 contains 15 residues. The CDR3 DNA sequence: TGCGCCAGCAGCGGGGGACTAGCGGTGGGAGAGACCCAGTACTTC. As protein: CASSGGLAVGETQYF.

This clone was observed once. The chain combines TRBV5-4 with TRBJ2-1, with TRBD1 matching 8 bases. With 4 bases clipped from V and 1 base from J, the junction kept 4 bases outside the gene matches. The length of the CDR3 is 15 residues. CDR1 and CDR2 (germline): SGHNT, YYREEE (reference sequence). The CDR3 nucleotides are TGTGCCAGCAGCAAGGACAGGGAATCCTACAATGAGCAGTTCTTC. It yields the protein CASSKDRESYNEQFF.

The chain employs TRBV27 and TRBJ2-7; D possibly corresponds to TRBD2 (5 bases). CDR1 is MNHEY, CDR2 SMNVEV, per germline (reference sequence). This CDR3 is 15 amino acids long. V was shortened by 5 bases and J by 3 bases, with 17 bases between the two germline ends. The CDR3 DNA reads TGTGCCAGCAGTCTACGGTCTAGCAGCGGCTACGAGCAGTACTTC. Translation gives CASSLRSSSGYEQYF.

V gene TRBV28 combines with J gene TRBJ1-5; possible D gene TRBD1, 5 bases. Germline CDR1 and CDR2: MDHEN and SYDVKM. Trimming pared 5 bases from V and 6 bases from J, leaving 17 bases between. The CDR3 runs 15 residues. CDR3 in DNA: TGTGCCAGCAGTCGTAGGTGGGGCAGTATTCAGCCCCAGCATTTT. Its protein product is CASSRRWGSIQPQHF.

V usage is TRBV5-4 and J usage is TRBJ1-3; D is uncertain. This CDR3 has 14 residues. V was shortened by 4 bases and J by 2 bases, with 10 bases between the two germline ends. The germline gives CDR1 SGHNT, CDR2 YYREEE (reference sequence). The CDR3 DNA reads TGTGCCAGCAGCCGTGGCGGTGCTGGAAACACCATATATTTT. Amino acid sequence: CASSRGGAGNTIYF.

This sequence joins TRBV9 and TRBJ2-3, with TRBD1 matching over 7 bases. CDR3 length: 15 amino acids. Looked up from germline, CDR1 is SGDLS and CDR2 is YYNGEE. Unmatched junction bases numbered 2, after V lost 0 bases and J lost 1 base. The CDR3 DNA sequence: TGTGCCAGCAGCGTAGAGGGACAGCGCACAGATACGCAGTATTTT. Its protein is CASSVEGQRTDTQYF.

The chain recombines TRBV7-9 with TRBJ2-7; maybe TRBD1 (6 bases). Trimming stripped 2 bases from V and 1 base from J, with 9 bases between. Germline V lookup: CDR1 SEHNR, CDR2 FQNEAQ (reference sequence). CDR3 length: 14 residues. The CDR3 DNA reads as TGTGCCAGCAGCTTAAAACAGGGATCCTACGAGCAGTACTTC. This sequence encodes CASSLKQGSYEQYF. Looking up the rest from reference TRBV7-9 and TRBJ2-7 gives the full variable domain: DTGVSQNPRHKITKRGQNVTFRCDPISEHNRLYWYRQTLGQGPEFLTYFQNEAQLEKSRLLSDRFSAERPKGSFSTLEIQRTEQGDSAMYLCASSLKQGSYEQYFGPGTRLTVT.

The rearrangement joins TRBV5-5 to TRBJ2-1; TRBD2 might be the D (5 bases). In germline, CDR1 is SGHKS, CDR2 YYEKEE (reference sequence). Trimming removed 4 bases at V and 1 base at J, with 12 bases between. CDR3 length: 15 amino acids. The CDR3, as DNA: TGTGCCAGCAGCCTAATAGCGTCATCCTACAATGAGCAGTTCTTC. Its protein product is CASSLIASSYNEQFF.

The chain uses TRBV5-1 and TRBJ1-1; 7 bases align to TRBD1. The CDR3 length is 14 residues. With V trimmed by 8 bases and J by 4 bases, 11 bases remained unmatched. From germline, CDR1 is SGHRS and CDR2 YFSETQ. In DNA, the CDR3 is TGCGCCAGTAAGACAGGGATTTCGAGCACTGAAGCTTTCTTT. Protein product: CASKTGISSTEAFF.

The gene calls are TRBV4-3 and TRBJ1-3; 12 bases agree with TRBD1. CDR1 is LGHNA and CDR2 is YSLEER in the germline V gene. This CDR3 contains 18 residues. J lost 1 base, V lost 0 bases, and 4 bases had no gene match. The CDR3 DNA follows: TGCGCCAGCAGCCAAGAATCGGGACAGGGGGCTTCTGGAAACACCATATATTTT. Its translation: CASSQESGQGASGNTIYF.

The genes are TRBV5-1 and TRBJ1-1; TRBD1 matches at 7 bases. This CDR3 is built from 16 residues. J gave up 3 bases and V 4 bases, and 12 bases lay outside the gene matches. The germline CDR1 and CDR2 sequences are SGHRS and YFSETQ. In DNA form, the CDR3 reads TGCGCCAGCAGCCCGCAGGGGGTCAGTTCTTACACTGAAGCTTTCTTT. This encodes CASSPQGVSSYTEAFF.

The chain links TRBV6-1 to TRBJ1-4; D call uncertain. The CDR3 loop spans 15 amino acids. The V gene's germline CDR1 is MNHNS and CDR2 SASEGT. Trimming cost V 3 bases and J 3 bases, with 11 bases left between them. This CDR3 is CASSDWRVSNEKLFF. The DNA of the CDR3 is TGTGCCAGCAGTGATTGGAGGGTATCTAATGAAAAACTGTTTTTT.

A single count supports this clone. The chain has TRBV12-2 and TRBJ2-3; the listed D gene, TRBD1, was not tested against the DNA. TRBV12-2 is annotated as a pseudogene. This CDR3 is 17 amino acids long. The CDR3 reads CASRPRRQGCRLCTQYF. The CDR3 DNA reads TGTGCAAGTCGCCCAAGAAGACAGGGCTGCAGACTTTGTACGCAGTATTTT.

CDR3 protein: CASSLGASGPYNEQFF. The CDR3 DNA reads TGTGCCAGCAGCTTAGGGGCTAGCGGTCCCTACAATGAGCAGTTCTTC. The rearrangement joins TRBV11-1 to TRBJ2-1; 7 bases align to TRBD2. With 1 base clipped from V and 2 bases from J, the junction kept 5 bases outside the gene matches. Per germline, CDR1 SGHAT and CDR2 FQDESV (reference sequence). The length of the CDR3 is 16 residues.